The clone carrying this TCR beta chain turned up a few times. This entry comes from a study of identical twins. This CDR3 spans 13 amino acids. The germline CDR1 and CDR2 sequences are DFQATT and SNEGSKA (reference sequence). In TCRdb, the 5' RACE reads were re-called with MiXCR into one record per CDR3 protein. The sample includes about 530,000 distinct CDR3 sequences, 20% to 25% of them seen just once. The sample was also reused in another study, on yellow fever vaccine responses in identical twins.

The chain carries TRBV20-1 and TRBJ2-1, with 7 bases fitting TRBD1. This TCR came from a woman under 30 in good health. The specimen sequenced was CD4+ T cells sorted from blood. The CDR3 here is CSLRPGQFNEQFF. The CDR3 region has the DNA TGCAGCTTACGACCGGGACAGTTCAATGAGCAGTTCTTC.